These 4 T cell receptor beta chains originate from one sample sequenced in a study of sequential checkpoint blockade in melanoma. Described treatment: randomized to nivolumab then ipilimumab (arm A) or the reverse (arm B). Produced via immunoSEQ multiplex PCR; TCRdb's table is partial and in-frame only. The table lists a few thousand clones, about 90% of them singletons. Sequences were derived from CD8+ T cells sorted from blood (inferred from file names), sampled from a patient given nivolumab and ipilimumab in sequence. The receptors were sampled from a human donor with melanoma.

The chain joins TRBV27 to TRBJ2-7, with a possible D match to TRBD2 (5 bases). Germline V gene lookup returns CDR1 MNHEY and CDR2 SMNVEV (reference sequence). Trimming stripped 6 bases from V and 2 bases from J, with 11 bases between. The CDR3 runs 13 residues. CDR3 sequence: CASSSGLPYEQYF. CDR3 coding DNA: TGTGCCAGCAGCTCTGGACTTCCCTACGAGCAGTACTTC.

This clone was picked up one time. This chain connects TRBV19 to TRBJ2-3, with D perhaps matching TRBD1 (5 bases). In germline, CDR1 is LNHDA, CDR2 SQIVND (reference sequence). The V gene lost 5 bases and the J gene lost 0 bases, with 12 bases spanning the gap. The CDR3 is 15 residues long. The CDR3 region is CASSFRGRSTDTQYF. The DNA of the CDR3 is TGTGCCAGTAGTTTTAGGGGTAGGAGCACAGATACGCAGTATTTT. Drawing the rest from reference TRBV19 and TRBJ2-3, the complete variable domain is DGGITQSPKYLFRKEGQNVTLSCEQNLNHDAMYWYRQDPGQGLRLIYYSQIVNDFQKGDIAEGYSVSREKKESFPLTVTSAQKNPTAFYLCASSFRGRSTDTQYFGPGTRLTVL.

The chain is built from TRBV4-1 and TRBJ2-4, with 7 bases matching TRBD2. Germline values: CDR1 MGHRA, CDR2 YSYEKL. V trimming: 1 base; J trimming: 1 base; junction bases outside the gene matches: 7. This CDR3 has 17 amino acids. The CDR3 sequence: CASSQGEGLMAKNIQYF. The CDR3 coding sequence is TGCGCCAGCAGCCAAGGGGAGGGGCTTATGGCCAAAAACATTCAGTACTTC.

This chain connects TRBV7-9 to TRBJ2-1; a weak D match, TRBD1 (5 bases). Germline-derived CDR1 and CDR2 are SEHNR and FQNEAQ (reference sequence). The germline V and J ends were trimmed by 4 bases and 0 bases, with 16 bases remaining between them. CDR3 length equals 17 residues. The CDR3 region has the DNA TGTGCCAGCAGCTCCTTCAGGGCCCAGGACTCCTACAATGAGCAGTTCTTC. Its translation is CASSSFRAQDSYNEQFF.